The clone carrying this T cell receptor (beta chain) came up a few times. Its specificity is unknown. The CDR3 consists of 16 residues. V dropped 3 bases and J dropped 4; count of bases not matched to a gene: 8. Germline V gives CDR1 LNHNV, CDR2 YYDKDF (reference sequence). Exclusion of a patient resulted from uncontrolled infection, other autoimmune disease, pregnancy or lactation. In making diagnoses, clinical symptoms, serum thyroxine and TRAb, thyroid ultrasound and orbital computed tomography were all used. From approximately 9.5 ml of fresh peripheral blood, PBMCs were isolated. This sample was included in a study of T cells in Graves' hyperthyroidism and ophthalmopathy. Study results and caveats: Researchers found most expanded thyroid clonotypes above 0.001 in blood as well.

Amplification yielded TCR beta CDR3 regions, with RNA transcripts as the source. RT-PCR in the first round (using the HTBI primer set) targeted the TCR CDR3. Each CDR3 protein is one row after TCRdb ran MiXCR on the multiplex PCR reads. The table includes a few hundred thousand distinct CDR3 sequences, nearly 15% detected once. The sequenced material came from blood. The gene calls are TRBV15 and TRBJ2-2; TRBD2 agrees at 7 bases. The TCR comes from a woman aged 45-65 years with Graves' hyperthyroidism that later progressed to Graves' ophthalmopathy. CDR3 DNA: TGTGCCACCAGCAGTGGGGGGAGGGACCCCACCGGGGAGCTGTTTTTT. Translating it yields CATSSGGRDPTGELFF. The full variable domain, with the rest looked up from reference TRBV15 and TRBJ2-2, is DAMVIQNPRYQVTQFGKPVTLSCSQTLNHNVMYWYQQKSSQAPKLLFHYYDKDFNNEADTPDNFQSRRPNTSFCFLDIRSPGLGDTAMYLCATSSGGRDPTGELFFGEGSRLTVL.